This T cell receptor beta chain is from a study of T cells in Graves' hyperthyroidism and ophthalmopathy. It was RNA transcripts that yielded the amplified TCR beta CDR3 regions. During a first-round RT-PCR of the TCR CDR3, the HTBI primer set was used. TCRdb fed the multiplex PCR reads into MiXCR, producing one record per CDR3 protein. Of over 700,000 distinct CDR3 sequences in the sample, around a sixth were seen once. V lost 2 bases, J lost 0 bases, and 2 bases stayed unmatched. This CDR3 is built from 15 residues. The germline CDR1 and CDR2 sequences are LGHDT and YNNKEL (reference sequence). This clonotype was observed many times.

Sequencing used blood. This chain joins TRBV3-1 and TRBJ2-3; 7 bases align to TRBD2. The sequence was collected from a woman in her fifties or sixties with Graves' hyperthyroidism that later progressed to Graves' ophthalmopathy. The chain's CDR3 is CASSQPLASTDTQYF. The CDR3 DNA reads TGTGCCAGCAGCCAACCACTAGCGAGCACAGATACGCAGTATTTT.